The rows below give T cell receptor beta chains drawn from one sample of a study of cytomegalovirus exposure and HLA in healthy donors. Data came from immunoSEQ multiplex PCR; TCRdb stores just in-frame clones and leaves some out. The profile shows some 150,000 clones, 70% to 80% of them singletons. Sequencing input: PBMCs. These TCRs come from a man aged 55-75 years in good health and CMV-seronegative. The CDR3 runs from the conserved cysteine through the conserved F or W. A D gene is named only where the DNA matches it firmly. Where a row states a size, it is once, few, many or the class of an expanded clone; other rows omit it.

DNA: TGTGCCAGCTCCAGGGGTCTAACCTATGGCTACACCTTC
CDR3: CASSRGLTYGYTF
D: -
V: TRBV27
J: TRBJ1-2
size: -

DNA: TGTGCCAGCAGCCCGGGACAAATGAACACTGAAGCTTTCTTT
CDR3: CASSPGQMNTEAFF
D: -
V: TRBV9
J: TRBJ1-1
size: -

DNA: TGTGCCAGCAGCTTATTCCCGTTTCTAGCGGGAGGACAAGAGACCCAGTACTTC
CDR3: CASSLFPFLAGGQETQYF
D: TRBD2
V: TRBV7-2
J: TRBJ2-5
size: -

DNA: TGTGCCAGCAGCCAAAGGGGACAGGGGGGATCCTACGAGCAGTACTTC
CDR3: CASSQRGQGGSYEQYF
D: TRBD1
V: TRBV13
J: TRBJ2-7
size: -

DNA: TGCGCCAGCAGCCAAGAACGGGGGGGATCCAACTATGGCTACACCTTC
CDR3: CASSQERGGSNYGYTF
D: -
V: TRBV4-1
J: TRBJ1-2
size: -

DNA: TGTGCCAGCAGCTTAGGAGCGGGGGGGGGTCAAGAGACCCAGTACTTC
CDR3: CASSLGAGGGQETQYF
D: TRBD2
V: TRBV7-2
J: TRBJ2-5
size: -

DNA: TGTGCCAGCAGCCTGGACACCGTGAACACTGAAGCTTTCTTT
CDR3: CASSLDTVNTEAFF
D: -
V: TRBV5-4
J: TRBJ1-1
size: -

DNA: TGTTCCAGCAGTTACCACCCGACTAGCGGGGGGGGCGGGGCCCAGTACTTC
CDR3: CSSSYHPTSGGGGAQYF
D: TRBD2
V: TRBV7-9
J: TRBJ2-5
size: few

DNA: TGTGCCAGCAGCACCGACAGGACCACCTACACCTTC
CDR3: CASSTDRTTYTF
D: -
V: TRBV7-8
J: TRBJ1-2
size: few

DNA: TGTGCCAGCAGCCCAACTACAGGGCCGGGTAATTCACCCCTCCACTTT
CDR3: CASSPTTGPGNSPLHF
D: -
V: TRBV6-6
J: TRBJ1-6
size: -

DNA: TGTGCCAGCAGTGTTCAGACTAGCGGAAAAAACATTCAGTACTTC
CDR3: CASSVQTSGKNIQYF
D: TRBD2
V: TRBV25-1
J: TRBJ2-4
size: few

DNA: TGTGCCAGCAGCTCCGACGGGAGCTCTGGAAACACCATATATTTT
CDR3: CASSSDGSSGNTIYF
D: -
V: TRBV7-2
J: TRBJ1-3
size: -

DNA: TGTGCCAGCAGCCGGGACAGGGGTTCTGGTAATGAAAAACTGTTTTTT
CDR3: CASSRDRGSGNEKLFF
D: TRBD1
V: TRBV7-9
J: TRBJ1-4
size: -

DNA: TGTGCCAGCAGCCAAGAGGGGAGGGGGTGGGGTCCCAAAAACATTCAGTACTTC
CDR3: CASSQEGRGWGPKNIQYF
D: -
V: TRBV4-2
J: TRBJ2-4
size: -

DNA: TGTGCCAGCAGCTTGGTGGACAAGCAAGAGACCCAGTACTTC
CDR3: CASSLVDKQETQYF
D: -
V: TRBV5-4
J: TRBJ2-5
size: -

DNA: TGTGCCAGCACCGACGGGACTAGCGGTCTCTACAATGAGCAGTTCTTC
CDR3: CASTDGTSGLYNEQFF
D: TRBD2
V: TRBV7-2
J: TRBJ2-1
size: -

DNA: TGCAGCGTGGCAGGGGGCGCAGGATACAATGAGCAGTTCTTC
CDR3: CSVAGGAGYNEQFF
D: TRBD1
V: TRBV29-1
J: TRBJ2-1
size: -

DNA: TGCAGCGTTGGGCCCCAACTGACAGGCACCGAGGGCGAGCAGTACTTC
CDR3: CSVGPQLTGTEGEQYF
D: -
V: TRBV29-1
J: TRBJ2-7
size: few

DNA: TGTGCCAGTAGTTTACTCCCTGCGGCAGGGGAAGAGACCCAGTACTTC
CDR3: CASSLLPAAGEETQYF
D: -
V: TRBV19
J: TRBJ2-5
size: once

DNA: TGTGCCAGCAGTTGGGGCAGTACCTACGAGCAGTACTTC
CDR3: CASSWGSTYEQYF
D: -
V: TRBV27
J: TRBJ2-7
size: -

DNA: TGTGCCAGCAGTTCACCGAGGACAGGGTCTATGGATGAGCAGTTCTTC
CDR3: CASSSPRTGSMDEQFF
D: TRBD1
V: TRBV6-5
J: TRBJ2-1
size: -

DNA: TGTGCCAGCAGTCGGACAGGGGGCTCCAACGAGCAGTACTTC
CDR3: CASSRTGGSNEQYF
D: TRBD1
V: TRBV2
J: TRBJ2-7
size: -

DNA: TGTGCCAGTAGTTCATGGACAGGGGCCTATGAAAAACTGTTTTTT
CDR3: CASSSWTGAYEKLFF
D: TRBD1
V: TRBV19
J: TRBJ1-4
size: -

DNA: TGTGCCACCAGTTTAGAACAGGGGGCTGGTGGCTACACCTTC
CDR3: CATSLEQGAGGYTF
D: TRBD1
V: TRBV27
J: TRBJ1-2
size: -

DNA: TGTGCCAGTGGCACGGGGGGAGCAGATACGCAGTATTTT
CDR3: CASGTGGADTQYF
D: TRBD2
V: TRBV2
J: TRBJ2-3
size: -

DNA: TGTGCCAGCAGCTTAGAATTGCGGGAGGGACGGGAGCAGTACTTC
CDR3: CASSLELREGREQYF
D: TRBD2
V: TRBV7-2
J: TRBJ2-7
size: -

DNA: TGTGCCAGCAGCCACCTGCCTTTTCAGGGGGACCAAAACATTCAGTACTTC
CDR3: CASSHLPFQGDQNIQYF
D: TRBD1
V: TRBV4-2
J: TRBJ2-4
size: -